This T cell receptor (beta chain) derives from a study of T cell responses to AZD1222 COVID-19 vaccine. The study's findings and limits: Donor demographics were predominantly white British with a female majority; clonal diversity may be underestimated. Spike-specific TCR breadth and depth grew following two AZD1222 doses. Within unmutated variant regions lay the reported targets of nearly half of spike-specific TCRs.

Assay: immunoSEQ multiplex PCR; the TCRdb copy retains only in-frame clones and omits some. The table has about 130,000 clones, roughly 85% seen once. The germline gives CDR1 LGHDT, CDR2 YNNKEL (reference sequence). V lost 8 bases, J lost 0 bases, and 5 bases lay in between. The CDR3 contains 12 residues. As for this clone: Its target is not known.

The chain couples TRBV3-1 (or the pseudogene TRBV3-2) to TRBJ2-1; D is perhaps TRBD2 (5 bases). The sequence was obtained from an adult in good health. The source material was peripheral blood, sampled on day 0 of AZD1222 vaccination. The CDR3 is CASAGSYNEQFF. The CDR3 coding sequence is TGTGCCAGCGCGGGCTCCTACAATGAGCAGTTCTTC.